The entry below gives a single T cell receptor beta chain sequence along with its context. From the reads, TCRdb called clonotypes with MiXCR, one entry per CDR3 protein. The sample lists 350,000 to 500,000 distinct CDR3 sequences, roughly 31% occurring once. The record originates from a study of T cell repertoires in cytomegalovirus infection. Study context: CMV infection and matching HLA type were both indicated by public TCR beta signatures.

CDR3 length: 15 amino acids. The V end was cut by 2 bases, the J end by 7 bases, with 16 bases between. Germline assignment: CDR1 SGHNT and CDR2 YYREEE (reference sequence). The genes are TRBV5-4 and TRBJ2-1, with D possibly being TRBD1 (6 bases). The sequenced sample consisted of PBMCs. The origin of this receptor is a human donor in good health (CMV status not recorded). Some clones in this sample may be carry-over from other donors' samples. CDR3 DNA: TGTGCCAGCAGCTTTCAGGGGTGGGGGTCGAATGAGCAGTTCTTC. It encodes CASSFQGWGSNEQFF.